This TCR beta chain was found in a study of low-dose radiotherapy and immunotherapy resistance in tumors (dated by TCRdb to 2021 to 2024). With respect to the entire study: Cohort 1 received 0.5 Gy per fraction every 2 weeks, with a prescribed total PTV dose of 6.5 Gy. Nivolumab was administered intravenously as a 240 mg flat dose every two weeks, and ipilimumab was administered intravenously at 1 mg/kg every six weeks. Cohort 2 received 1 Gy per fraction every two weeks, with a total of 13 Gy over 26 weeks. Aspirin 300 mg was taken orally once daily by patients for four cycles, starting on cycle 1 day 1. Intravenous cyclophosphamide at 200 mg/m2 was administered every two weeks, one day ahead of each radiation and immunotherapy administration. Trial participants were not randomized into treatment groups. The translational analysis covered eight patients: three from the first dose cohort and the first five from the second dose cohort.

According to the study, the label for this sample's time point signals: before trial treatment. The donors took part in RACIN, a single-arm, phase I, dose-escalation trial that combined nivolumab, ipilimumab, aspirin, low-dose cyclophosphamide and low-dose radiotherapy. Eligible patients had advanced, TIL-negative solid tumors. CDR1 SGHDT and CDR2 YYEEEE were looked up in the germline V gene. Germline trimming: 4 bases from V, 4 bases from J; junction bases outside gene matches: 13. The cysteine opens and the phenylalanine closes a CDR3 of 17 amino acids. Only the CDR3 region is kept as DNA, spanning 51 bases read in frame from base 1. This clonotype was seen at least ten times. The clone's antigen remains unknown. Base qualities are not at hand, and no much larger clone is one base apart. TCRdb names Illumina HiSeq 2500 as the instrument used. Superscript III and a set of TRAV- and TRBV-specific primers were used to synthesize first-strand cDNA, so that both TCRalpha and TCRbeta chains were covered. TCRs were amplified with Phusion for around 19 PCR cycles, with a constant-region primer paired with the adapter attached to the V primers. Isolated mRNA was amplified with the MessageAmp II aRNA Amplification Kit, using an approximately 17-hour in vitro transcription at 37°C. The Dynabeads mRNA DIRECT Purification Kit was used to isolate the mRNA for TCR sequencing. Indexed Illumina adapters were added in a second roughly 26-cycle Phusion PCR, and the resulting products were purified with AMPure XP beads. The original methods were these. Using custom Perl scripts, TCR sequences that encoded the same protein were pooled, out-of-frame sequences were dropped, and the abundance of each clonotype was calculated. Any TCR sequence supported by only a single read was excluded from analysis. Among the metrics used to describe the repertoires were Shannon entropy, Gini index, clonality, richness, and the frequency of TCRs shared between repertoires. TCRdb applied fastp at Q25 and MiXCR to the public reads, then kept only in-frame beta chains. A single entry per CDR3 protein holds the most common genes and DNA from its merged rows. TCRdb, not the authors, supplied the V and J calls. The sample table records around 90,000 distinct CDR3 sequences; over 15% of these occur just once. The top ten clones comprise 5.9% of the sample.

This TCR was sampled from a male donor with prostate cancer. The starting material was PBMCs, obtained before treatment. Recombination joined TRBV5-6 with TRBJ2-3, with 9 bases aligning to TRBD2. The DNA is as follows: TGTGCCAGCAGCCTGACGACCGGGACTAGCACATCAGATACGCAGTATTTT. Protein translation: CASSLTTGTSTSDTQYF.